This record covers a single T cell receptor (beta chain). This record comes from a study of blood T cell repertoires in COVID-19. The wider study: Collection of acute and convalescent COVID-19 samples took place in the United States, Italy and Spain. PBMCs, B-cell-depleted T cells, or T cells were the source of the cDNA or gDNA that made up the material.

Authors' methods: How many nucleated cells were present was estimated from reference gene primer amplification. Clones were read by immunoSEQ multiplex PCR, and TCRdb kept only the in-frame ones, dropping some. That table supplies the V and J calls and clone size; D and trimming were determined from the DNA. This sample yields some 180,000 clones, of which around 91% are seen a single time; 0.62% belongs to the top ten. The CDR3 extends over 14 amino acids. Germline V gene data show CDR1 as SGHRS and CDR2 as YFSETQ. Trimming took off 4 bases at V and 3 bases at J, with 11 bases between the two ends. This receptor was identified in a man aged 50-60 years with acute or convalescent COVID-19. The chain carries TRBV5-1 and TRBJ2-1; no clear D. The sample comprised peripheral blood. CDR3 amino acids: CASSPGQYYNEQFF. In DNA, the CDR3 is TGCGCCAGCAGCCCGGGTCAATACTACAATGAGCAGTTCTTC.